The rows below give T cell receptor beta chains drawn from one sample of a study of siplizumab effects on memory and regulatory T cells. Measured with immunoSEQ multiplex PCR; TCRdb has only the in-frame clones, and not every one. The sample consists of 9,300 or so clones, nearly 70% of them appearing once. The specimen was effector memory CD8+ T cells sorted from blood. These receptors all stem from a human donor in good health. CDR3s include the opening cysteine and the closing phenylalanine or tryptophan. D genes are given only for firm matches. Size tells how often a clone was seen (once, few, many) or the class of an expanded clone, and some rows leave it out.

V gene	D gene	clone size	J gene	CDR3 protein	CDR3 DNA
TRBV6-1	TRBD2	medium-sized	TRBJ2-3	CASSEASGSTDTQYF	TGTGCCAGCAGTGAAGCTAGCGGGAGCACAGATACGCAGTATTTT
TRBV5-8	TRBD2	NA	TRBJ2-1	CASSLPPAGGYNEQFF	TGTGCCAGCAGCTTACCCCCAGCGGGGGGCTACAATGAGCAGTTCTTC
TRBV19	NA	NA	TRBJ1-1	CASSIGFGSEAFF	TGTGCCAGTAGTATAGGTTTCGGATCGGAAGCTTTCTTT
TRBV11-2	TRBD1	NA	TRBJ1-1	CASSFGTDTEAFF	TGTGCCAGCAGCTTCGGGACAGACACTGAAGCTTTCTTT
TRBV7-7	NA	NA	TRBJ2-2	CASSLALSGELFF	TGTGCTAGCAGCTTAGCGTTGTCCGGGGAGCTGTTTTTT
TRBV5-4	NA	few	TRBJ2-7	CASSLGGREQYF	TGTGCCAGCAGCTTGGGGGGGCGGGAGCAGTACTTC
TRBV6-4	TRBD1	NA	TRBJ2-5	CASSEGQGGETQYF	TGTGCCAGCAGCGAGGGACAGGGAGGAGAGACCCAGTACTTC
TRBV19	NA	NA	TRBJ2-1	CASSKHNEQFF	TGTGCCAGTAGTAAACACAATGAGCAGTTCTTC
TRBV10-3	NA	medium-sized	TRBJ2-7	CAISTAGKADEQYF	TGTGCCATCAGTACCGCCGGGAAGGCAGACGAGCAGTACTTC
TRBV6-4	NA	many	TRBJ2-2	CASSTGNTGELFF	TGTGCCAGCAGTACAGGGAACACCGGGGAGCTGTTTTTT